The sequence of this TCR beta chain was determined in a study of T-cell reconstitution after alpha-beta-depleted transplantation in children. Study outcomes and limitations: Alpha-beta T cells about two months after transplant reportedly derived from several hundred expanded graft clones. Counts and diversity of T cells one year after transplant came mostly from newly produced T cells.

CDR1 and CDR2 from the germline V gene are DFQATT and SNEGSKA (reference sequence). V was pared by 3 bases and J by 3 bases, with 6 bases between. The CDR3 consists of 11 residues. As it was prepared, the TCRbeta library received unique molecular identifiers. TCRdb independently ran MiXCR on the PCR reads; one entry per CDR3 protein. The data show 250,000 or so distinct CDR3 sequences, 20% to 30% seen once. Only a few counts were recorded for this clonotype. What it binds is not known. The specimen comprised PBMCs, mostly from graft donor cells, sampled 360 days after TCRalphabeta/CD19-depleted stem cell transplant. This TCR derives from a female patient aged 2 to 10 who had a stem cell transplant for congenital amegakaryocytic thrombocytopenia, so the T cells may come from the graft donor. The chain uses TRBV20-1 and TRBJ2-7, with D hard to call. In nucleotides, the CDR3 is TGCAGTGCTAGTCTCCGCTACGAGCAGTACTTC. Translated: CSASLRYEQYF.